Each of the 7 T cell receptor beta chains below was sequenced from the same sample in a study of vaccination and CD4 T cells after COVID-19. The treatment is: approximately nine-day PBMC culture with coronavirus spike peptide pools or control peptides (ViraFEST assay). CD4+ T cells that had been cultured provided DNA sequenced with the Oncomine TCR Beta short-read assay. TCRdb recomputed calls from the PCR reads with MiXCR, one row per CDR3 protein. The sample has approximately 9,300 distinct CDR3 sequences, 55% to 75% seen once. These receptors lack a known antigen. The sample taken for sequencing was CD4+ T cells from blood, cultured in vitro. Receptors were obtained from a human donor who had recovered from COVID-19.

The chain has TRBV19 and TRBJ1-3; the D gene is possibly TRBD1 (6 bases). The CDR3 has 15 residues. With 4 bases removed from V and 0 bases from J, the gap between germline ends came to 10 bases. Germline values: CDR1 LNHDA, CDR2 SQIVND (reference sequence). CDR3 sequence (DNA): TGTGCCAGTAGTAAGGACAGCCACTCTGGAAACACCATATATTTT. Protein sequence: CASSKDSHSGNTIYF.

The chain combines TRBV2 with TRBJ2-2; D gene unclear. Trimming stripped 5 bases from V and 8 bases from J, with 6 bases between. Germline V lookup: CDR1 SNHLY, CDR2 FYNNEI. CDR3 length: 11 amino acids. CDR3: CASSPFGELFF. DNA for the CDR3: TGTGCCAGCAGTCCCTTTGGGGAGCTGTTTTTT.

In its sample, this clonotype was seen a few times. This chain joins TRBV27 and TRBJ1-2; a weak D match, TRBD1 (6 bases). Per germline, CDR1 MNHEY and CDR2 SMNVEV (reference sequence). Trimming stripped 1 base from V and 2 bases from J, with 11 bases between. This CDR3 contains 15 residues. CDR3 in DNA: TGTGCCAGCAGTTTATGGGGGGCAGAGAACTATGGCTACACCTTC. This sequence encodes CASSLWGAENYGYTF.

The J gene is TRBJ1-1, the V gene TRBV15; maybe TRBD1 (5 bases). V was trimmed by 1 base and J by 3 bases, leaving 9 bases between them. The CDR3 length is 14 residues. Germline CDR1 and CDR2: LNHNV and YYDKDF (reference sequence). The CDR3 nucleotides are TGTGCCACCAGCAGAGGACGGGGGGACACTGAAGCTTTCTTT. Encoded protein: CATSRGRGDTEAFF.

The CDR3 DNA follows: TGTGCCAGCAGTCCACAGGGTTCTGGAAACACCATATATTTT. Amino acid sequence: CASSPQGSGNTIYF. The V and J genes are TRBV25-1 and TRBJ1-3, with a tentative D call TRBD1 (6 bases). The CDR3 spans 14 residues. V dropped 5 bases and J dropped 1 base, with 9 bases sitting between them. Germline V CDR1 and CDR2: MGHDK, SYGVNS.

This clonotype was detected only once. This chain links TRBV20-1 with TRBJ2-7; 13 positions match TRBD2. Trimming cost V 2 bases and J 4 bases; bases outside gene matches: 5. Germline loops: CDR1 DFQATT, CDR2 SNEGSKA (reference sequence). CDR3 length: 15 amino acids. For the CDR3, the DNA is TGCAGTGCTAGACAGACTAGCGGGGGGAAATACGAGCAGTACTTC. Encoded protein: CSARQTSGGKYEQYF.

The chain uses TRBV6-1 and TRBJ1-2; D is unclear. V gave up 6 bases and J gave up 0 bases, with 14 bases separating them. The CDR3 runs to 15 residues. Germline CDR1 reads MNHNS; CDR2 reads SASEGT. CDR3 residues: CASRTDSPANYGYTF. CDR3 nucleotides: TGTGCCAGCAGGACGGACTCCCCCGCTAACTATGGCTACACCTTC.